This T cell receptor beta chain was sequenced for a study of shared clonotypes between healthy human individuals. Points from the study as a whole: Around 5.4% of naive CD4 clonotypes were common to a few donors. Estimated richness was generally greater in naive than memory subsets. Among non-shared clonotypes, generation probabilities were lower than among those shared by all four donors.

Trimming took 7 bases from V and 0 from J, leaving 13 bases between them. This CDR3 has 14 residues. CDR1 and CDR2 (germline): MNHEY, SVGAGI. Of note for this clone: As yet, its antigen is unknown.

Donors, healthy HIV-negative adults, lacked recent acute infections or vaccinations. Using immunoSEQ multiplex PCR, the repertoire was profiled, and TCRdb retains in-frame clones only, with some absent. The repertoire holds about 2.3 million clones, with 93% as singletons. The V and J genes are TRBV6-5 and TRBJ2-7; tentatively, D is TRBD2 (6 bases). The sequence derives from a young man in good health. Some clones in this sample may be carry-over from other donors' samples. Material for sequencing was naive CD4+ T cells from PBMCs. Indicated subset: CD45RA+ positively selected. The DNA of the CDR3 is TGTGCCAGCATGGGGACTTCCCGCTCCTACGAGCAGTACTTC. Its translation: CASMGTSRSYEQYF.